The 28 T cell receptor beta chains below were found in one sample sequenced in a study of blood T cell repertoires in COVID-19. Data came from immunoSEQ multiplex PCR; TCRdb stores just in-frame clones and leaves some out. The top ten hold around 1.2% of the sample, which has a few hundred thousand clones, around 89% seen once. Sequencing was performed on PBMCs or T cells enriched from blood (not recorded which). The receptors stem from a woman aged 18 to 35 who had recovered from COVID-19.

V is TRBV7-9 and J is TRBJ1-1; the D gene is possibly TRBD1 (6 bases). From germline, CDR1 is SEHNR and CDR2 FQNEAQ (reference sequence). CDR3 length: 15 amino acids. V shed 0 bases and J shed 4 bases, with 12 bases lying between them. The CDR3 reads CASSLAMGASTEAFF. The CDR3 region has the DNA TGTGCCAGCAGCTTAGCGATGGGGGCTAGCACTGAAGCTTTCTTT.

A note on this clone: At the DNA level, this CDR3 is encoded by other sequences in the same sample as well. The J gene is TRBJ2-7, the V gene TRBV9, with TRBD2 as a possible D gene (7 bases). The CDR3 totals 15 residues. V lost 2 bases to trimming and J lost 7 bases, with 19 bases between them. CDR1 is SGDLS, CDR2 YYNGEE, per germline. CDR3: CASSVGGGGGDEQYF. The DNA for the CDR3 is TGTGCCAGCAGCGTCGGAGGGGGAGGGGGGGATGAGCAGTACTTC. Full variable domain (rest looked up from reference TRBV9 and TRBJ2-7): DSGVTQTPKHLITATGQRVTLRCSPRSGDLSVYWYQQSLDQGLQFLIQYYNGEERAKGNILERFSAQQFPDLHSELNLSSLELGDSALYFCASSVGGGGGDEQYFGPGTRLTVT.

This clone has only one observation. V gene TRBV2 combines with J gene TRBJ1-2; D gene uncertain. The germline CDR1 and CDR2 sequences are SNHLY and FYNNEI. V lost 7 bases and J 0 bases, leaving 6 bases between the germline ends. The CDR3 length is 12 residues. The CDR3 is CASTQSNYGYTF. CDR3 sequence (DNA): TGTGCCAGCACACAATCTAACTATGGCTACACCTTC.

The chain employs TRBV5-4 and TRBJ2-7, with 9 nucleotides matching TRBD2. Germline values: CDR1 SGHNT, CDR2 YYREEE (reference sequence). Trimming cost V 1 base and J 1 base; bases outside gene matches: 15. The CDR3 length is 19 residues. The CDR3 reads CASSLRPLLWSGGSYEQYF. The CDR3 coding sequence is TGTGCCAGCAGCTTGAGACCCCTATTGTGGAGCGGGGGGTCCTACGAGCAGTACTTC.

V gene TRBV15 combines with J gene TRBJ1-2; a weak D match, TRBD1 (5 bases). With 0 bases removed from V and 3 bases from J, the gap between germline ends came to 23 bases. CDR3 size: 19 residues. Germline V gene data show CDR1 as LNHNV and CDR2 as YYDKDF (reference sequence). The CDR3 DNA follows: TGTGCCACCAGCAGAGACGCTCTCGCAGGGCGGGGAAGGGACTATGGCTACACCTTC. Translation: CATSRDALAGRGRDYGYTF.

The rearrangement links TRBV7-9 to TRBJ2-7; TRBD1 aligns across 11 bases. V was clipped by 0 bases and J by 2 bases; unmatched bases: 0. The V gene's germline CDR1 is SEHNR and CDR2 FQNEAQ (reference sequence). This CDR3 contains 15 residues. The CDR3 loop is CASSLAGQGAYEQYF. CDR3 sequence (DNA): TGTGCCAGCAGCTTAGCGGGACAGGGGGCCTACGAGCAGTACTTC.

CDR3 residues: CASSQDGAGTGGEGYTF. DNA for the CDR3: TGTGCCAGCAGCCAAGATGGGGCCGGGACAGGGGGAGAAGGCTACACCTTC. This chain connects TRBV14 to TRBJ1-2; TRBD1 agrees at 11 bases. CDR3 length: 17 residues. The V gene end was trimmed by 0 bases and the J gene end by 8 bases; junction bases not matched to a gene: 11. Per germline, CDR1 SGHDN and CDR2 FVKESK.

The rearrangement links TRBV5-1 to TRBJ1-1; 7 bases line up with TRBD1. V shed 0 bases, J shed 6 bases, and the junction held 14 bases outside the gene matches. The CDR3 consists of 17 residues. Germline values: CDR1 SGHRS, CDR2 YFSETQ. DNA for the CDR3: TGCGCCAGCAGCTTGGGACAGGGAGGCATGGGGAGGTCTGAAGCTTTCTTT. Translating gives CASSLGQGGMGRSEAFF.

Remarks on this clone: Additional DNA sequences in this sample encode the identical CDR3. V and J are TRBV7-2 and TRBJ2-5, with D maybe TRBD2 (6 bases). V was shortened by 1 base and J by 3 bases, with 9 bases between the two germline ends. This CDR3 contains 14 residues. The V gene's germline CDR1 is SGHTA and CDR2 FQGNSA. The CDR3 protein is CASSLVGGEETQYF. The CDR3 DNA reads as TGTGCCAGCAGCTTAGTCGGCGGGGAAGAGACCCAGTACTTC.

The chain carries TRBV6-5 and TRBJ2-7, with 9 bases matching TRBD1. The CDR3 is made up of 15 amino acids. Trimming removed 0 bases from V and 4 bases from J; junction bases left unmatched: 4. Per the germline V gene, CDR1 is MNHEY and CDR2 is SVGAGI. CDR3 nucleotide sequence: TGTGCCAGCAGTTACTCGACAGGGGGGGTTTACGAGCAGTACTTC. Translation: CASSYSTGGVYEQYF.

The chain is built from TRBV5-8 and TRBJ2-5; 7 nucleotides align to TRBD1. The J segment lost 5 bases and the V segment lost 5 bases, leaving 6 bases of the junction unmatched. The CDR3 sequence is 13 residues long. Per the germline V gene, CDR1 is SGHTS and CDR2 is YDEGEE. The CDR3 protein is CASRKTGTETQYF. In nucleotides, the CDR3 is TGTGCCAGCAGGAAGACAGGGACGGAGACCCAGTACTTC.

This rearrangement joins TRBV19 to TRBJ2-3, with 11 bases identical to TRBD2. Germline CDR1 is LNHDA and CDR2 is SQIVND (reference sequence). The CDR3 totals 18 residues. The junction had 14 bases not matched to a gene; V was cut back by 3 bases and J by 6 bases. The CDR3 here is CASSIRGLAGGAPDTQYF. In DNA, the CDR3 is TGTGCCAGTAGTATTAGAGGACTAGCGGGCGGGGCTCCCGATACGCAGTATTTT. Full variable domain (outside the CDR3, taken from reference TRBV19 and TRBJ2-3): DGGITQSPKYLFRKEGQNVTLSCEQNLNHDAMYWYRQDPGQGLRLIYYSQIVNDFQKGDIAEGYSVSREKKESFPLTVTSAQKNPTAFYLCASSIRGLAGGAPDTQYFGPGTRLTVL.

V gene TRBV13 combines with J gene TRBJ2-7; 9 bases align to TRBD2. The CDR3 has 14 residues. V dropped 2 bases and J dropped 2; count of bases not matched to a gene: 1. The V gene's germline CDR1 is PRHDT and CDR2 FYEKMQ (reference sequence). CDR3 bases: TGTGCCAGCAGCTTACTAGCGGGGACCTACGAGCAGTACTTC. This gives the protein CASSLLAGTYEQYF.

The chain carries TRBV10-3 and TRBJ2-7; a weak D match, TRBD2 (7 bases). Germline V lookup: CDR1 ENHRY, CDR2 SYGVKD. V was cut by 4 bases and J by 4 bases, with 14 bases left in between. CDR3 length: 14 residues. CDR3: CAISAGGSEYEQYF. For the CDR3, the DNA is TGTGCCATCAGTGCGGGGGGCTCAGAATACGAGCAGTACTTC.

The CDR3 bases are TGTGCCAGCAGCGAGGGCAGGGGCTATGGCTACACCTTC. Its translation is CASSEGRGYGYTF. V is TRBV9 and J is TRBJ1-2, with D perhaps TRBD1 (6 bases). Germline CDR1 is SGDLS and CDR2 is YYNGEE. The CDR3 length is 13 residues. Trimming stripped 3 bases from V and 4 bases from J, with 10 bases between.

V is TRBV6-5 and J is TRBJ2-7, with 7 nucleotides matching TRBD2. In germline, CDR1 is MNHEY, CDR2 SVGAGI. V shed 0 bases, J shed 5 bases, and the junction held 10 bases outside the gene matches. The length of the CDR3 is 16 residues. In nucleotides, the CDR3 is TGTGCCAGCAGTTACTCGCGGGGAGGGATTGGGGACGAGCAGTACTTC. Translated, it gives CASSYSRGGIGDEQYF.

The chain carries TRBV12-5 and TRBJ2-1, with D possibly being TRBD1 (6 bases). CDR3 size: 14 residues. Looked up from germline, CDR1 is LGHNT and CDR2 is FRNRAP. V lost 0 bases and J 6 bases, leaving 9 bases between the germline ends. DNA for the CDR3: TGTGCTAGTGGTTTGGTCCCGGACAGCAATGAGCAGTTCTTC. Amino acid sequence: CASGLVPDSNEQFF.

V and J are TRBV29-1 and TRBJ1-3; a weak D match, TRBD1 (5 bases). Trimming took off 2 bases at V and 0 bases at J, with 11 bases between the two ends. Germline V CDR1 and CDR2: SQVTM, ANQGSEA. This CDR3 comprises 15 residues. The CDR3 DNA reads TGCAGCGTTGAACCTGGGGCTTCCTCTGGAAACACCATATATTTT. Protein: CSVEPGASSGNTIYF.

The rearrangement links TRBV6-5 to TRBJ1-2; tentatively, D is TRBD1 (5 bases). Germline V gene sequence: CDR1 MNHEY, CDR2 SVGAGI. This CDR3 is built from 14 residues. V gave up 3 bases and J gave up 7 bases, with 15 bases separating them. The CDR3 is CASSYGQLSGGYTF. DNA of the CDR3: TGTGCCAGCAGTTATGGACAACTATCAGGTGGCTACACCTTC.

The chain is built from TRBV2 and TRBJ2-5; perhaps TRBD2 as D (7 bases). This CDR3 has 15 amino acids. The V end was cut by 0 bases, the J end by 0 bases, with 8 bases between. Germline CDR1 SNHLY, CDR2 FYNNEI. Here the CDR3 DNA reads TGTGCCAGCAGTGAAGCGGGGGGGCACCAAGAGACCCAGTACTTC. Residues: CASSEAGGHQETQYF.

The V gene is TRBV3-1 (or the pseudogene TRBV3-2), the J gene TRBJ1-1; D gene unclear. Between the trimmed V and J ends, which lost 1 base and 11 bases, there was a span of 14 bases. This CDR3 region has 13 residues. Germline V lookup: CDR1 LGHDT, CDR2 YNNKEL (reference sequence). CDR3 amino acids: CASSQGLKVPAFF. Here the CDR3 DNA reads TGTGCCAGCAGCCAAGGACTCAAGGTTCCGGCTTTCTTT.

This chain uses TRBV4-2 with TRBJ2-1; 7 bases agree with TRBD2. The CDR3 spans 16 residues. From germline, CDR1 is LGHNA and CDR2 YNFKEQ. Losses at the gene ends were 1 base for V and 8 bases for J; bases not matched to a gene: 11. CDR3 in amino acids: CASSQAGGNLVDEQFF. In nucleotides, the CDR3 is TGTGCCAGCAGCCAAGCCGGGGGGAACTTAGTGGATGAGCAGTTCTTC.

As DNA, the CDR3 is TGTGCCAGCAGCTTAGGAGGAACCGGGACAGGGTCCTACGAGCAGTACTTC. Protein sequence: CASSLGGTGTGSYEQYF. This chain joins TRBV11-2 and TRBJ2-7; 9 nucleotides align to TRBD1. Germline assignment: CDR1 SGHAT and CDR2 FQNNGV. The CDR3 consists of 17 residues. V lost 1 base and J lost 1; bases outside the gene matches: 8.

The count of this clone is one. The chain employs TRBV7-2 and TRBJ2-5; maybe TRBD2 (7 bases). The CDR3 runs to 14 residues. V was shortened by 5 bases and J by 1 base, with 11 bases between the two germline ends. Looked up from germline, CDR1 is SGHTA and CDR2 is FQGNSA. The CDR3 DNA sequence: TGTGCCAGCAGCATTGGGGGGGCCCAAGAGACCCAGTACTTC. Its translation: CASSIGGAQETQYF.

This chain uses TRBV5-6 with TRBJ2-1; D is ambiguous. CDR3 size: 14 residues. The V end lost 3 bases, the J end lost 7 bases, and 14 bases lay between the germline ends. Germline CDR1 and CDR2: SGHDT and YYEEEE. The DNA for the CDR3 is TGTGCCAGCAGCTCCCGGGTCCAAAGGAATGAGCAGTTCTTC. Protein: CASSSRVQRNEQFF.

The CDR3 DNA reads as TGCAGCGTAAGAGCGGGGAGCGGCACAGATACGCAGTATTTT. Its translation: CSVRAGSGTDTQYF. The chain uses TRBV29-1 and TRBJ2-3; 7 positions match TRBD2. Germline CDR1 SQVTM, CDR2 ANQGSEA. CDR3 length: 14 residues. The junction had 7 bases not matched to a gene; V was cut back by 6 bases and J by 1 base.

CDR3 sequence (DNA): TGTGCCAGCAGTTACTCGACAGGGACGGCTTTCTTT. This translates into CASSYSTGTAFF. This rearrangement joins TRBV6-5 to TRBJ1-1; TRBD1 agrees at 7 bases. This CDR3 is built from 12 residues. Germline V gives CDR1 MNHEY, CDR2 SVGAGI. Trimming cost V 0 bases and J 11 bases; bases outside gene matches: 3.

The chain combines TRBV27 with TRBJ2-7; D gene unclear. Trimming took off 2 bases at V and 7 bases at J, with 12 bases between the two ends. Germline CDR1 MNHEY, CDR2 SMNVEV (reference sequence). CDR3 length: 13 residues. CDR3 residues: CASSLSPRYEQYF. CDR3 sequence (DNA): TGTGCCAGCAGTTTAAGTCCCCGGTATGAGCAGTACTTC.